Described below is a single T cell receptor beta chain sequence and its context. Its antigen remains unidentified. The data are from a study of cytomegalovirus exposure and HLA in healthy donors. Overall study findings and caveats: The authors later linked a missense DCLRE1C variant to TCR beta V- and J-gene trimming. When presence/absence was analysed, sequencing depth was taken to be roughly uniform across donors.

Healthy bone marrow donors formed the donor group. With 0 bases clipped from V and 8 bases from J, the junction kept 4 bases outside the gene matches. CDR1 and CDR2 from the germline V gene are SGHRS and YFSETQ. The CDR3 consists of 15 residues. The PCR employed 60 Vbeta primers together with 13 Jbeta primers. Libraries were prepared by immunoSEQ multiplex PCR; TCRdb keeps only in-frame clonotypes and omits some of them. Found here are some 200,000 clones, around four fifths of them singletons; the top ten hold approximately 0.8%. The clonotype was recovered from a woman aged 18-35 years in good health and CMV-seronegative. This chain uses TRBV5-1 with TRBJ2-1, with 11 nucleotides matching TRBD2. Material: PBMCs. The CDR3 region is CASSLGLAGGDEQFF. CDR3 DNA sequence: TGCGCCAGCAGCTTGGGCCTAGCGGGGGGAGATGAGCAGTTCTTC.